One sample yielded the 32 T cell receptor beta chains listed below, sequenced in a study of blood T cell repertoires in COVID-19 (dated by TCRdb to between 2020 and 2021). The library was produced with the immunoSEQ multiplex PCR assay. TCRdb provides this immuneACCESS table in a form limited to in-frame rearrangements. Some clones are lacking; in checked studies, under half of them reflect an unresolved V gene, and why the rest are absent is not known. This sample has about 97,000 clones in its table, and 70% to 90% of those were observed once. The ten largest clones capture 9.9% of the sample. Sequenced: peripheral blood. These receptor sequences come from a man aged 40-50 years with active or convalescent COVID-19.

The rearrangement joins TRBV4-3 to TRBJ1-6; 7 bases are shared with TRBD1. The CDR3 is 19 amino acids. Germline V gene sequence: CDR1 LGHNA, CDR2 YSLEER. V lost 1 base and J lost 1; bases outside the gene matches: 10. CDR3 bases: TGCGCCAGCAGCCAAGGGGACAGCCGTGGGAGGTCCTATAATTCACCCCTCCACTTT. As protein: CASSQGDSRGRSYNSPLHF.

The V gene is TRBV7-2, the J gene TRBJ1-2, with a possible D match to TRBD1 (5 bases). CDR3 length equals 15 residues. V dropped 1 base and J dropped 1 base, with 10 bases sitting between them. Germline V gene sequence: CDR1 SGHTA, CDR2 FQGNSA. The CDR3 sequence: CASSLEGLGNYGYTF. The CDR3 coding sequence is TGTGCCAGCAGCTTAGAGGGGCTGGGTAACTATGGCTACACCTTC. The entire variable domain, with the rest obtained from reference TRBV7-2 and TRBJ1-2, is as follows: GAGVSQSPSNKVTEKGKDVELRCDPISGHTALYWYRQSLGQGLEFLIYFQGNSAPDKSGLPSDRFSAERTGGSVSTLTIQRTQQEDSAVYLCASSLEGLGNYGYTFGSGTRLTVV.

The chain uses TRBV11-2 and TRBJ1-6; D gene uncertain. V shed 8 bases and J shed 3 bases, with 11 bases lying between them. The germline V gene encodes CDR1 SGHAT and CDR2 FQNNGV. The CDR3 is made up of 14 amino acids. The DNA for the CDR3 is TGTGCCAGCGGTACCGAACACTATAATTCACCCCTCCACTTT. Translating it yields CASGTEHYNSPLHF.

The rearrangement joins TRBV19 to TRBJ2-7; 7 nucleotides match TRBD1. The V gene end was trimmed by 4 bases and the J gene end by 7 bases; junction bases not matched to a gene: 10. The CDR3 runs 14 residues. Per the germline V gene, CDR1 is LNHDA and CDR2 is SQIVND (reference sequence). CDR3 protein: CASSRATGSREQYF. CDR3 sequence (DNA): TGTGCCAGTAGTAGGGCGACAGGGTCGCGAGAGCAGTACTTC.

The CDR3 here is CASSPTSGDTDTQYF. The CDR3 coding sequence is TGTGCCAGCTCACCGACTAGCGGGGATACAGATACGCAGTATTTT. The chain joins TRBV18 to TRBJ2-3, with 11 bases aligning to TRBD2. The V and J ends lost 3 bases and 3 bases, in that order; junction bases with no gene match: 2. Germline V gene lookup returns CDR1 KGHSH and CDR2 LQKENI. The CDR3 spans 15 residues. The variable domain in full, completed from reference TRBV18 and TRBJ2-3, reads NAGVMQNPRHLVRRRGQEARLRCSPMKGHSHVYWYRQLPEEGLKFMVYLQKENIIDESGMPKERFSAEFPKEGPSILRIQQVVRGDSAAYFCASSPTSGDTDTQYFGPGTRLTVL.

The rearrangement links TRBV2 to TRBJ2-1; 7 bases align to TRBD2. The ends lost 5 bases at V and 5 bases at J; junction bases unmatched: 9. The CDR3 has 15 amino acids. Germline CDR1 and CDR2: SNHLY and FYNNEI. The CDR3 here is CASSTGGGVNNEQFF. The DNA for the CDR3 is TGTGCCAGCAGTACGGGCGGGGGAGTTAACAATGAGCAGTTCTTC.

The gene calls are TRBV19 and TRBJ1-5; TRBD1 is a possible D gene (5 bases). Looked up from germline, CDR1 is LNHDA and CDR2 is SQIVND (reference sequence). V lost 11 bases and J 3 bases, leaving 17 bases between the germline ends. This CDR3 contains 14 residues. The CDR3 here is CAVGSQGLNQPQHF. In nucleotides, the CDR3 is TGTGCCGTTGGGTCGCAGGGACTCAATCAGCCCCAGCATTTT.

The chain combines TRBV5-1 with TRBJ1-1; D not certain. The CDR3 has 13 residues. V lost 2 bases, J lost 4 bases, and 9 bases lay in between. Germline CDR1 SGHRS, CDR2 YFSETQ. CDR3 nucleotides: TGCGCCAGCAGCTTCGACTTGAGCACTGAAGCTTTCTTT. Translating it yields CASSFDLSTEAFF.

The DNA of the CDR3 is TGTGCCAGTAGTAGCCGCGTTCCGGGCAATGAGCAGTTCTTC. Its translation is CASSSRVPGNEQFF. This chain joins TRBV19 and TRBJ2-1; no reliable D call. The CDR3 contains 14 residues. The V gene's germline CDR1 is LNHDA and CDR2 SQIVND (reference sequence). Trimming pared 4 bases from V and 6 bases from J, leaving 13 bases between.

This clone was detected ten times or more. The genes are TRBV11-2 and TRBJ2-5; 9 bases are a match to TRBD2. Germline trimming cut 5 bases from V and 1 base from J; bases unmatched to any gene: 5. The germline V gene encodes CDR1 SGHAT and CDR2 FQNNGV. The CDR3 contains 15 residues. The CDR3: CASSKSGGLQETQYF. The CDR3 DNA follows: TGTGCCAGCAGCAAGAGCGGGGGGCTCCAAGAGACCCAGTACTTC. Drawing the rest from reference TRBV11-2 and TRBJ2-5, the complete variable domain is EAGVAQSPRYKIIEKRQSVAFWCNPISGHATLYWYQQILGQGPKLLIQFQNNGVVDDSQLPKDRFSAERLKGVDSTLKIQPAKLEDSAVYLCASSKSGGLQETQYFGPGTRLLVL.

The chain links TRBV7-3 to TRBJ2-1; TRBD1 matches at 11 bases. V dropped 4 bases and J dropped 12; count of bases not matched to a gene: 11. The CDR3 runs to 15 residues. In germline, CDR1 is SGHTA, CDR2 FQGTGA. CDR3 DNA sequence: TGTGCCAGCAGCTCCAGGGGGGACAGGGGGTATATGCAGTTCTTC. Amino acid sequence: CASSSRGDRGYMQFF.

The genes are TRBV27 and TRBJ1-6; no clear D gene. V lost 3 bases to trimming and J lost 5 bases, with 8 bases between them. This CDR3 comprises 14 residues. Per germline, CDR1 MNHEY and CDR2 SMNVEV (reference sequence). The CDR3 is CASSFIQNNSPLHF. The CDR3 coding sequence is TGTGCCAGCAGTTTCATACAGAATAATTCACCCCTCCACTTT.

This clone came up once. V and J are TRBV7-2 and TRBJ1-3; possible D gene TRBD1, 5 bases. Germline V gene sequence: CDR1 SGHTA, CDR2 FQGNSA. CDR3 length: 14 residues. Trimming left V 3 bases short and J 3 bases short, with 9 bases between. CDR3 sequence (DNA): TGTGCCAGCAGCTTTACCGGGGGTGGAAACACCATATATTTT. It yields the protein CASSFTGGGNTIYF.

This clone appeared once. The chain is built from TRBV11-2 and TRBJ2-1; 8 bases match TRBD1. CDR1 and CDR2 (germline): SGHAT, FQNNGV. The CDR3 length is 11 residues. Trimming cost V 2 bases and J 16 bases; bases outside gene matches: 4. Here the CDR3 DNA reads TGTGCCAGCAGCTTAACACAGGGGGTCTTCTTC. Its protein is CASSLTQGVFF.

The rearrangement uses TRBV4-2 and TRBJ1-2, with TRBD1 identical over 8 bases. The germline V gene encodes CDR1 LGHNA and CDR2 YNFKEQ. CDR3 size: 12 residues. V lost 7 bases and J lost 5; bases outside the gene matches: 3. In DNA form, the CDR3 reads TGTGCCAGCAACGGACAGGGTTATGGCTACACCTTC. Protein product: CASNGQGYGYTF.

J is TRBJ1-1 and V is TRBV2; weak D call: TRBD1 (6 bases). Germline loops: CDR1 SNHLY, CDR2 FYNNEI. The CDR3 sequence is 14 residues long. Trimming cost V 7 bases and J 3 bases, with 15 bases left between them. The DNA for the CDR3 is TGTGCCAGCAACCTCCAGGGGTTTGACACTGAAGCTTTCTTT. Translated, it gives CASNLQGFDTEAFF.

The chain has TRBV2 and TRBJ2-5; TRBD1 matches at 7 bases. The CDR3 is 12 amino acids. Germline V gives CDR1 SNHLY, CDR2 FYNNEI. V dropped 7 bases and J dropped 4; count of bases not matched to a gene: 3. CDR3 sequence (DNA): TGTGCCAGCACCACAGGGGTAGAGACCCAGTACTTC. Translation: CASTTGVETQYF.

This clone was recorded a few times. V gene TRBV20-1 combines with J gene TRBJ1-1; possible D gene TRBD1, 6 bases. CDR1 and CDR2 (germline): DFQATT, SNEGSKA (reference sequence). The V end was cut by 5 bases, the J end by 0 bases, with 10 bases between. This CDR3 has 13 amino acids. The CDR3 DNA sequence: TGCAGTGCTGGTGCAGGGGTGAACACTGAAGCTTTCTTT. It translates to CSAGAGVNTEAFF.

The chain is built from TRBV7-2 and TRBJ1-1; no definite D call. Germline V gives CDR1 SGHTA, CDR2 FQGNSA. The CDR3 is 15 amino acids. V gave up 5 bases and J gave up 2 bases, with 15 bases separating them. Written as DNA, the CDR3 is TGTGCCAGCAGCCCCCGTGAGGGTAGCAACACTGAAGCTTTCTTT. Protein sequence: CASSPREGSNTEAFF. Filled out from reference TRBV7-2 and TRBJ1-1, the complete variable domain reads GAGVSQSPSNKVTEKGKDVELRCDPISGHTALYWYRQSLGQGLEFLIYFQGNSAPDKSGLPSDRFSAERTGGSVSTLTIQRTQQEDSAVYLCASSPREGSNTEAFFGQGTRLTVV.

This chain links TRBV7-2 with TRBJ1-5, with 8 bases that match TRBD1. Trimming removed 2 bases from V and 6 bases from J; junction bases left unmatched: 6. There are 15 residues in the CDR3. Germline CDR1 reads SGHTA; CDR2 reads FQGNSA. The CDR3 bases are TGTGCCAGCAGCTTAACTCGACAGGGGAGTCAGCCCCAGCATTTT. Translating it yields CASSLTRQGSQPQHF.

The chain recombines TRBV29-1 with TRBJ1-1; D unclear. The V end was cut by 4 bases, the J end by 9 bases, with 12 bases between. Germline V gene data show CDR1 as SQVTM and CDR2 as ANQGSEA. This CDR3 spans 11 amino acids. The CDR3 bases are TGCAGCGTTGTCGGGATAAAGAAAGCTTTCTTT. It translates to CSVVGIKKAFF.

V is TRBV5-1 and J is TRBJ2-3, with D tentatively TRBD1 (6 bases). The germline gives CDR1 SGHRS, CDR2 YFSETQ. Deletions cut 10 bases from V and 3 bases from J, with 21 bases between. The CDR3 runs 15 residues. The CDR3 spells CAPRAVAGETDTQYF. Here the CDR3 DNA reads TGCGCCCCGCGAGCCGTGGCAGGGGAAACAGATACGCAGTATTTT.

This CDR3 reads CASSLGLSGNTIYF. The CDR3 nucleotides read TGTGCCAGCAGCTTAGGGCTCTCTGGAAACACCATATATTTT. This sequence joins TRBV7-2 and TRBJ1-3; D not certain. V gave up 1 base and J gave up 0 bases, with 4 bases separating them. The CDR3 totals 14 residues. Germline assignment: CDR1 SGHTA and CDR2 FQGNSA.

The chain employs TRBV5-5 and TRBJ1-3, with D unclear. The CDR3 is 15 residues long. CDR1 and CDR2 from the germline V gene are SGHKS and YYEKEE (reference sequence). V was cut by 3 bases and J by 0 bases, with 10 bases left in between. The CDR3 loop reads CASSSDINSGNTIYF. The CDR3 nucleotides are TGTGCCAGCAGCTCCGACATAAACTCTGGAAACACCATATATTTT.

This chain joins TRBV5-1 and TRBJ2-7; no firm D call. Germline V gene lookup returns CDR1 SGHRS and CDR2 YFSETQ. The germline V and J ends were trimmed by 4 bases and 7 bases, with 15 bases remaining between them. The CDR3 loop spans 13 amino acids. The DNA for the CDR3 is TGCGCCAGCAGCCAGGCCAACCCAGGAGAGCAGTACTTC. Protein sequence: CASSQANPGEQYF.

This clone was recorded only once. CDR3 region: CASSVGGADNEQFF. The CDR3 DNA reads as TGTGCCAGCAGCGTAGGGGGCGCGGACAATGAGCAGTTCTTC. This chain connects TRBV9 to TRBJ2-1; a weak D match, TRBD1 (5 bases). V was trimmed by 0 bases and J by 5 bases, leaving 9 bases between them. Germline lookup yields CDR1 SGDLS and CDR2 YYNGEE. The CDR3 runs to 14 residues.

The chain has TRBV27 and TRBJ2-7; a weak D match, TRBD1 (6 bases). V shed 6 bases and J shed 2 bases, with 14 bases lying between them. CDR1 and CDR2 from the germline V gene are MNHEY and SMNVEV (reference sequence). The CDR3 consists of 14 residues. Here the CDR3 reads CASRQAGAPYEQYF. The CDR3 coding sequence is TGTGCCAGCAGGCAGGCAGGGGCCCCCTACGAGCAGTACTTC.

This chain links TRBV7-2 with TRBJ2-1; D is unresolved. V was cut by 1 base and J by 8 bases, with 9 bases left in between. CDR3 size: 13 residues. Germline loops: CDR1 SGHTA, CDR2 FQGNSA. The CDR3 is CASSLGPRDEQFF. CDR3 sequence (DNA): TGTGCCAGCAGCTTAGGTCCACGGGATGAGCAGTTCTTC.

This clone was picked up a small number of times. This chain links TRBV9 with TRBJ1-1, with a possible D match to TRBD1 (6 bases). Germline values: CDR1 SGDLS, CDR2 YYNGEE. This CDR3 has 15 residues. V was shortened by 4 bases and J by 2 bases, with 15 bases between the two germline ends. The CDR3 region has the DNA TGTGCCAGCAGCCCTCAGCGGACAGCTAACACTGAAGCTTTCTTT. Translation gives CASSPQRTANTEAFF.

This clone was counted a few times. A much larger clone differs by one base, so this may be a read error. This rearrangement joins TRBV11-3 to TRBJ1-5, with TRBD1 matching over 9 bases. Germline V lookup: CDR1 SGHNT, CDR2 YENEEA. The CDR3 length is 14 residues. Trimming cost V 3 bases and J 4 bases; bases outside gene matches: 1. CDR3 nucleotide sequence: TGTGCCAGCAGCTTTGGGACAGGGAATCAGCCCCAGCATTTT. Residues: CASSFGTGNQPQHF.

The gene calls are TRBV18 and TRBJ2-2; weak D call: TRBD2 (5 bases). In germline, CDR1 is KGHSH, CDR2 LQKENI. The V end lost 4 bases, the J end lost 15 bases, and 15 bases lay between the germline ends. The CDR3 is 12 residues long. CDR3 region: CASSLGLPEVFF. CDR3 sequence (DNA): TGTGCCAGCTCACTCGGACTTCCAGAGGTGTTTTTT. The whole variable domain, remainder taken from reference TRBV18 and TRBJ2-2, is NAGVMQNPRHLVRRRGQEARLRCSPMKGHSHVYWYRQLPEEGLKFMVYLQKENIIDESGMPKERFSAEFPKEGPSILRIQQVVRGDSAAYFCASSLGLPEVFFGEGSRLTVL.

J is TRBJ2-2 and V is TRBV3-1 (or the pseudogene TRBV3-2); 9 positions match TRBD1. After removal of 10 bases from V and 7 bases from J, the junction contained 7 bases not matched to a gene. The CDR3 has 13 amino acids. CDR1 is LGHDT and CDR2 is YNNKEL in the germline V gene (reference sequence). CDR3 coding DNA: TGTGCCACGGAAGGGACAGGGAGCGGGGAGCTGTTTTTT. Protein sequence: CATEGTGSGELFF.